Each of the 22 T cell receptor beta chains below was sequenced from the same sample in a study of T cell changes during pregnancy in multiple sclerosis. Clones were read by immunoSEQ multiplex PCR, and TCRdb kept only the in-frame ones, dropping some. The repertoire includes 93,000 or so clones, 75% to 95% of them detected once, and around 1% sits in the top ten. Specimen: peripheral blood, collected before pregnancy. The receptors here all came from a female donor with multiple sclerosis, enrolled in a pregnancy study.

The chain carries TRBV21-1 and TRBJ2-1; the table calls TRBD1, which could not be checked here. TRBV21-1 corresponds to a pseudogene. The CDR3 is made up of 14 amino acids. Written as DNA, the CDR3 is TGTGCCAGCAGCAAAGTGGGACAGAGCAATGAGCAGTTCTTC. Protein product: CASSKVGQSNEQFF.

CDR3 DNA sequence: TGTGCCAGCAGGAGGAGCACAGATACGCAGTATTTT. It encodes CASRRSTDTQYF. The chain has TRBV25-1 and TRBJ2-3; D is unclear. Germline CDR1 reads MGHDK; CDR2 reads SYGVNS. This CDR3 has 12 residues. V was shortened by 6 bases and J by 0 bases, with 4 bases between the two germline ends.

The chain couples TRBV2 to TRBJ2-4; D might be TRBD1 (6 bases). CDR3 size: 17 residues. Between the trimmed V and J ends, which lost 5 bases and 5 bases, there was a span of 22 bases. The germline V gene has CDR1 SNHLY and CDR2 FYNNEI. CDR3 amino acids: CASSKRPDRSVQNIQYF. CDR3 DNA sequence: TGTGCCAGCAGTAAACGACCCGACAGGAGCGTACAAAACATTCAGTACTTC. Filled out from reference TRBV2 and TRBJ2-4, the complete variable domain reads EPEVTQTPSHQVTQMGQEVILRCVPISNHLYFYWYRQILGQKVEFLVSFYNNEISEKSEIFDDQFSVERPDGSNFTLKIRSTKLEDSAMYFCASSKRPDRSVQNIQYFGAGTRLSVL.

The chain combines TRBV5-8 with TRBJ2-5; a weak D match, TRBD1 (5 bases). The ends were cut back, 4 bases at V and 5 bases at J, with 18 bases in the middle. CDR1 is SGHTS, CDR2 YDEGEE, per germline. This CDR3 has 15 residues. The CDR3: CASSAISGYLETQYF. Here the CDR3 DNA reads TGTGCCAGCAGCGCCATATCAGGGTATCTGGAGACCCAGTACTTC.

This clone was picked up one time. The chain has TRBV13 and TRBJ2-5; unclear D gene. V lost 3 bases and J lost 5, with 4 bases in between. The CDR3 totals 11 residues. The V gene's germline CDR1 is PRHDT and CDR2 FYEKMQ (reference sequence). The chain's CDR3 is CASSFGETQYF. The CDR3 coding sequence is TGTGCCAGCAGCTTCGGGGAGACCCAGTACTTC.

The chain links TRBV4-3 to TRBJ2-7; D call uncertain. The CDR3 spans 13 residues. Germline CDR1 reads LGHNA; CDR2 reads YSLEER. Trimming removed 1 base at V and 9 bases at J, with 13 bases between. DNA of the CDR3: TGCGCCAGCAGCCAAGGTGCAGGCTTCGGGCAGTACTTC. Protein product: CASSQGAGFGQYF.

This clone was detected once. The J gene is TRBJ1-5, the V gene TRBV11-2, with 8 positions matching TRBD1. V dropped 0 bases and J dropped 2; count of bases not matched to a gene: 0. CDR3 size: 15 residues. CDR1 is SGHAT and CDR2 is FQNNGV in the germline V gene. CDR3 in amino acids: CASSLEGQGNQPQHF. Here the CDR3 DNA reads TGTGCCAGCAGCTTAGAGGGACAGGGCAATCAGCCCCAGCATTTT.

The chain links TRBV5-5 to TRBJ1-1, with TRBD1 matching over 8 bases. CDR1 and CDR2 from the germline V gene are SGHKS and YYEKEE (reference sequence). The CDR3 spans 14 residues. J gave up 5 bases and V 4 bases, and 7 bases lay outside the gene matches. In DNA, the CDR3 is TGTGCCAGCAGCCCCCGACAGGGGAAAACTGAAGCTTTCTTT. Its translation is CASSPRQGKTEAFF.

The chain employs TRBV27 and TRBJ1-5, with 8 bases aligning to TRBD1. The germline CDR1 and CDR2 sequences are MNHEY and SMNVEV (reference sequence). V was pared by 6 bases and J by 3 bases, with 7 bases of the junction left unmatched. The CDR3 has 15 residues. This chain's CDR3 is CASRYNRGANQPQHF. CDR3 nucleotide sequence: TGTGCCAGCAGATATAACAGGGGGGCCAATCAGCCCCAGCATTTT.

The genes are TRBV7-8 and TRBJ2-7; TRBD2 agrees at 11 bases. CDR3 length: 17 residues. CDR1 is SGHVS and CDR2 is FQNEAQ in the germline V gene. With V trimmed by 4 bases and J by 0 bases, 8 bases remained unmatched. CDR3 DNA sequence: TGTGCCAGCAGCTCTTACCGTACTAGCGGGAGCTCCTACGAGCAGTACTTC. It codes for CASSSYRTSGSSYEQYF.

The chain links TRBV19 to TRBJ1-1; D possibly corresponds to TRBD1 (6 bases). Per germline, CDR1 LNHDA and CDR2 SQIVND (reference sequence). CDR3 length equals 13 residues. With 4 bases removed from V and 4 bases from J, the gap between germline ends came to 10 bases. CDR3 protein: CASSTGAGTEAFF. In DNA, the CDR3 is TGTGCCAGTAGTACAGGGGCGGGCACTGAAGCTTTCTTT. Full variable domain (outside the CDR3, taken from reference TRBV19 and TRBJ1-1): DGGITQSPKYLFRKEGQNVTLSCEQNLNHDAMYWYRQDPGQGLRLIYYSQIVNDFQKGDIAEGYSVSREKKESFPLTVTSAQKNPTAFYLCASSTGAGTEAFFGQGTRLTVV.

The chain couples TRBV19 to TRBJ1-2; the match to TRBD1 covers 9 bases. V was pared by 2 bases and J by 4 bases, with 8 bases of the junction left unmatched. The CDR3 runs 16 residues. CDR1 and CDR2 from the germline V gene are LNHDA and SQIVND (reference sequence). The CDR3 protein is CASSIKQGAYPYGYTF. CDR3 DNA sequence: TGTGCCAGTAGTATAAAACAGGGGGCTTACCCCTATGGCTACACCTTC.

J is TRBJ2-3 and V is TRBV11-2, with 8 bases identical to TRBD1. The germline gives CDR1 SGHAT, CDR2 FQNNGV. The CDR3 extends over 15 amino acids. V lost 5 bases, J lost 4 bases, and 8 bases stayed unmatched. CDR3 nucleotide sequence: TGTGCCAGCAGCCACAACCCGACAGGGGCAGATACGCAGTATTTT. Protein product: CASSHNPTGADTQYF.

This sequence joins TRBV9 and TRBJ1-1; no firm D call. CDR3 length: 13 amino acids. Germline V CDR1 and CDR2: SGDLS, YYNGEE. Trimming removed 4 bases from V and 1 base from J, with 8 bases in between. This chain's CDR3 is CASSTRSNTEAFF. CDR3 coding DNA: TGTGCCAGCAGCACTCGGTCGAACACTGAAGCTTTCTTT.

The gene calls are TRBV7-3 and TRBJ2-7; 7 bases fit TRBD1. This CDR3 has 15 residues. V gave up 6 bases and J gave up 5 bases; unmatched junction bases: 13. Germline V gene lookup returns CDR1 SGHTA and CDR2 FQGTGA. CDR3 residues: CASRTPGGAVHEQYF. As DNA, the CDR3 is TGTGCCAGCAGAACACCAGGGGGAGCCGTCCACGAGCAGTACTTC.

The CDR3 DNA is TGCGCCAGCAGCTTGGCCCCCTACCCCGATTCCTACGAGCAGTACTTC. This sequence encodes CASSLAPYPDSYEQYF. The chain has TRBV5-1 and TRBJ2-7, with D unresolved. The CDR3 is 16 amino acids. V was pared by 0 bases and J by 1 base, with 14 bases between. CDR1 and CDR2 from the germline V gene are SGHRS and YFSETQ. Drawing the rest from reference TRBV5-1 and TRBJ2-7, the complete variable domain is KAGVTQTPRYLIKTRGQQVTLSCSPISGHRSVSWYQQTPGQGLQFLFEYFSETQRNKGNFPGRFSGRQFSNSRSEMNVSTLELGDSALYLCASSLAPYPDSYEQYFGPGTRLTVT.

About this clone: The identical CDR3 is also encoded by other nucleotide sequences in the sample. V is TRBV19 and J is TRBJ2-1; D remains ambiguous. CDR1 is LNHDA and CDR2 is SQIVND in the germline V gene (reference sequence). V lost 4 bases and J lost 3, with 7 bases in between. The CDR3 length is 13 residues. The CDR3 sequence: CASSTGVYNEQFF. For the CDR3, the DNA is TGTGCCAGTAGTACCGGAGTCTACAATGAGCAGTTCTTC. Full variable domain (missing parts from reference TRBV19 and TRBJ2-1): DGGITQSPKYLFRKEGQNVTLSCEQNLNHDAMYWYRQDPGQGLRLIYYSQIVNDFQKGDIAEGYSVSREKKESFPLTVTSAQKNPTAFYLCASSTGVYNEQFFGPGTRLTVL.

The chain combines TRBV6-4 with TRBJ2-2; a weak D match, TRBD2 (6 bases). Germline loops: CDR1 MRHNA, CDR2 SNTAGT. The CDR3 is 14 amino acids. Trimming stripped 7 bases from V and 3 bases from J, with 12 bases between. The CDR3 is CASKSGWDTGELFF. CDR3 DNA sequence: TGTGCCAGCAAAAGCGGGTGGGACACCGGGGAGCTGTTTTTT.

The chain combines TRBV11-2 with TRBJ2-3; perhaps TRBD2 as D (6 bases). The V gene's germline CDR1 is SGHAT and CDR2 FQNNGV. The CDR3 length is 16 residues. V lost 0 bases to trimming and J lost 4 bases, with 14 bases between them. The CDR3, as DNA: TGTGCCAGCAGCTTAGATCGTGGGGGGTTGGCAGATACGCAGTATTTT. Translated, it gives CASSLDRGGLADTQYF.

This clone was seen only once. The chain carries TRBV13 and TRBJ2-7, with 7 bases fitting TRBD2. This CDR3 spans 20 amino acids. With 2 bases clipped from V and 4 bases from J, the junction kept 23 bases outside the gene matches. CDR1 and CDR2 (germline): PRHDT, FYEKMQ (reference sequence). This CDR3 reads CASSLYRPSPRLADPYEQYF. CDR3 coding DNA: TGTGCCAGCAGCTTATACCGCCCAAGTCCAAGGCTAGCGGATCCATACGAGCAGTACTTC.

This clone was observed a single time. CDR3: CATSIRQGRTEAFF. The CDR3 DNA reads TGTGCCACCAGCATACGACAGGGGCGCACTGAAGCTTTCTTT. V gene TRBV15 combines with J gene TRBJ1-1; TRBD1 matches 8 bases. Germline V gene data show CDR1 as LNHNV and CDR2 as YYDKDF (reference sequence). The CDR3 has 14 residues. Trimming cost V 4 bases and J 4 bases; bases outside gene matches: 5.

The CDR3 coding sequence is TGTGCCAGCAGTCGAAGTTTCGGGAGAAACAATGAGCAGTTCTTC. Translating it yields CASSRSFGRNNEQFF. The chain joins TRBV7-2 to TRBJ2-1; a possible D gene is TRBD2 (6 bases). Germline CDR1 is SGHTA and CDR2 is FQGNSA. The CDR3 extends over 15 amino acids. V was clipped by 6 bases and J by 5 bases, with 17 bases between them. The variable domain in full, completed from reference TRBV7-2 and TRBJ2-1, reads GAGVSQSPSNKVTEKGKDVELRCDPISGHTALYWYRQSLGQGLEFLIYFQGNSAPDKSGLPSDRFSAERTGGSVSTLTIQRTQQEDSAVYLCASSRSFGRNNEQFFGPGTRLTVL.